Presented here are 20 T cell receptor beta chains from one specimen sequenced in a study of cytomegalovirus exposure and HLA in healthy donors (dated by TCRdb to the late 2010s). The library was obtained by the immunoSEQ multiplex PCR assay. The multiplex PCR relied on a mix of 60 forward primers for TCR Vbeta segments and 13 reverse primers for TCR Jbeta segments. Imported from immuneACCESS, the table was reduced by TCRdb to in-frame sequences with V and J called. These copies leave out some clones; in studies compared against another copy, an unresolved V gene accounts for under half, and the cause of the remainder is not known. Across this sample there are 140,000 to 150,000 clones, with around four fifths seen only once. Over 9.5% of the sample goes to the ten largest clones. Sequenced sample: PBMCs. These receptors came from an older woman in good health and CMV-seropositive.

The J gene is TRBJ1-2, the V gene TRBV5-1, with D possibly being TRBD1 (6 bases). The CDR3 totals 14 residues. The germline V gene encodes CDR1 SGHRS and CDR2 YFSETQ. V lost 4 bases and J 5 bases, leaving 15 bases between the germline ends. The DNA of the CDR3 is TGCGCCAGCAGCCACGGGGGGGGCGCTTATGGCTACACCTTC. Its protein product is CASSHGGGAYGYTF.

The chain recombines TRBV5-1 with TRBJ1-1; TRBD1 aligns across 9 bases. The CDR3 consists of 17 residues. Germline loops: CDR1 SGHRS, CDR2 YFSETQ. V was pared by 0 bases and J by 0 bases, with 6 bases of the junction left unmatched. CDR3 protein: CASSLGVGTGMNTEAFF. CDR3 DNA sequence: TGCGCCAGCAGCTTGGGAGTCGGGACAGGGATGAACACTGAAGCTTTCTTT.

The chain recombines TRBV5-4 with TRBJ1-2; weak D call: TRBD1 (6 bases). Trimming removed 3 bases from V and 8 bases from J, with 14 bases in between. Germline-derived CDR1 and CDR2 are SGHNT and YYREEE (reference sequence). The length of the CDR3 is 13 residues. The CDR3 DNA sequence: TGTGCCAGCAGCTCGGTTGGGGGCTTGGGCTACACCTTC. Protein: CASSSVGGLGYTF.

This clone was observed once. This sequence joins TRBV4-3 and TRBJ1-2, with D unclear. Trimming left V 0 bases short and J 0 bases short, with 8 bases between. The CDR3 has 15 amino acids. The germline CDR1 and CDR2 sequences are LGHNA and YSLEER. The CDR3 DNA is TGCGCCAGCAGCCAAGATGGGCGAGCTAACTATGGCTACACCTTC. Protein: CASSQDGRANYGYTF.

This clone came up once. The chain employs TRBV7-9 and TRBJ2-3; D is possibly TRBD2 (5 bases). The CDR3 consists of 17 residues. Trimming left V 7 bases short and J 1 base short, with 21 bases between. Germline V lookup: CDR1 SEHNR, CDR2 FQNEAQ (reference sequence). CDR3 coding DNA: TGTGCCAGCAATCGTGGGTTAAGCGGAGAAGGCACAGATACGCAGTATTTT. Protein product: CASNRGLSGEGTDTQYF.

This sequence joins TRBV6-6 and TRBJ2-7; D perhaps matches TRBD1 (6 bases). From germline, CDR1 is MNHNY and CDR2 SVGAGI (reference sequence). V was shortened by 2 bases and J by 3 bases, with 17 bases between the two germline ends. There are 16 residues in the CDR3. This chain's CDR3 is CASSYGRTDNYYEQYF. CDR3 coding DNA: TGTGCCAGCAGTTACGGTAGGACAGATAACTACTACGAGCAGTACTTC.

The CDR3, as DNA: TGTGCCAGCAGTTTGTACCCTAGACAGGGGGCAACCTACAATGAGCAGTTCTTC. It specifies CASSLYPRQGATYNEQFF. The genes are TRBV28 and TRBJ2-1; 10 bases line up with TRBD1. V was clipped by 3 bases and J by 2 bases; unmatched bases: 10. Germline loops: CDR1 MDHEN, CDR2 SYDVKM. This CDR3 is built from 18 residues.

This clone was observed once. Other DNA sequences in the same sample also yield this CDR3. The chain combines TRBV28 with TRBJ1-4; the D gene is possibly TRBD1 (5 bases). Germline lookup yields CDR1 MDHEN and CDR2 SYDVKM. The CDR3 length is 14 residues. The germline V and J ends were trimmed by 2 bases and 2 bases, with 6 bases remaining between them. CDR3 sequence reads: CASSLGGTNEKLFF. The DNA of the CDR3 is TGTGCCAGCAGTTTAGGGGGGACTAATGAAAAACTGTTTTTT.

The chain is built from TRBV4-1 and TRBJ1-2; TRBD1 might be the D (6 bases). Per germline, CDR1 MGHRA and CDR2 YSYEKL. CDR3 length: 14 residues. V lost 0 bases to trimming and J lost 4 bases, with 9 bases between them. Written as DNA, the CDR3 is TGCGCCAGCAGCCAAGATCCAGGGGTCTATGGCTACACCTTC. This translates into CASSQDPGVYGYTF.

The rearrangement uses TRBV11-2 and TRBJ2-5; 7 bases align to TRBD2. CDR1 is SGHAT and CDR2 is FQNNGV in the germline V gene. CDR3 length: 15 amino acids. The V segment lost 4 bases and the J segment 2 bases; nucleotides outside the gene matches: 7. The DNA of the CDR3 is TGTGCCAGCAGCTCGGGGGGATGGGGACAAGAGACCCAGTACTTC. This gives the protein CASSSGGWGQETQYF.

The rearrangement uses TRBV29-1 and TRBJ2-5, with a weak D call TRBD1 (5 bases). With the DNA end fitting TRBJ2-7 better, the J assignment may be wrong. CDR1 is SQVTM, CDR2 ANQGSEA, per germline. The length of the CDR3 is 13 residues. In DNA, the CDR3 is TGCAGCGTTGAGAGTGGTGGCAGGGCCGAGCAGTACTTC. Amino acid sequence: CSVESGGRAEQYF.

Regarding this clone: One end of the junction fails to match germline, which may point to a read error. The rearrangement joins TRBV27 to TRBJ2-7; D is unclear. The CDR3 runs 15 residues. The germline V gene encodes CDR1 MNHEY and CDR2 SMNVEV (reference sequence). This CDR3 reads CANSYFFAESYEQYF. The CDR3 DNA reads as TGTGCCAACAGTTATTTCTTCGCGGAGAGCTACGAGCAGTACTTC.

The J gene is TRBJ2-7, the V gene TRBV28, with 8 bases matching TRBD2. V lost 4 bases, J lost 4 bases, and 12 bases stayed unmatched. The CDR3 totals 16 residues. Per the germline V gene, CDR1 is MDHEN and CDR2 is SYDVKM. The CDR3 DNA reads TGTGCCAGCAGTTCCGTAACGGGACTAGGAAAATACGAGCAGTACTTC. Its protein is CASSSVTGLGKYEQYF.

This chain links TRBV2 with TRBJ2-7, with 7 nucleotides matching TRBD1. Germline lookup yields CDR1 SNHLY and CDR2 FYNNEI. With V trimmed by 7 bases and J by 3 bases, 3 bases remained unmatched. There are 12 residues in the CDR3. The CDR3, as DNA: TGTGCCAGCACGTCAGGGGGCTACGAGCAGTACTTC. As protein: CASTSGGYEQYF. Variable domain in full (rest from reference TRBV2 and TRBJ2-7): EPEVTQTPSHQVTQMGQEVILRCVPISNHLYFYWYRQILGQKVEFLVSFYNNEISEKSEIFDDQFSVERPDGSNFTLKIRSTKLEDSAMYFCASTSGGYEQYFGPGTRLTVT.

CDR3 nucleotide sequence: TGTGCCAGCAGTTACTCGGGAGGGTCTGGAAACACCATATATTTT. Its translation: CASSYSGGSGNTIYF. The chain has TRBV6-5 and TRBJ1-3; no clear D gene. V dropped 0 bases and J dropped 1 base, with 7 bases sitting between them. This CDR3 contains 15 residues. Looked up from germline, CDR1 is MNHEY and CDR2 is SVGAGI.

The rearrangement uses TRBV21-1 and TRBJ2-2; TRBD2, the D gene given by the table, was not confirmed from the DNA. TRBV21-1 is listed as a pseudogene. This CDR3 contains 16 residues. The CDR3 is CASPTGTRKDTGELFF. CDR3 coding DNA: TGTGCCAGCCCCACTGGGACTAGAAAGGACACCGGGGAGCTGTTTTTT.

This clone was seen a handful of times. The chain employs TRBV4-2 and TRBJ1-4, with D possibly TRBD1 on 5 matching bases. CDR3 length: 15 amino acids. From germline, CDR1 is LGHNA and CDR2 YNFKEQ. Trimming took off 1 base at V and 1 base at J, with 7 bases between the two ends. CDR3 region: CASSQGGGTNEKLFF. In DNA, the CDR3 is TGTGCCAGCAGCCAAGGGGGGGGAACTAATGAAAAACTGTTTTTT.

V is TRBV7-3 and J is TRBJ1-1; D gene ambiguous. From germline, CDR1 is SGHTA and CDR2 FQGTGA. Between the trimmed V and J ends, which lost 2 bases and 3 bases, there was a span of 19 bases. This CDR3 has 17 amino acids. The CDR3 loop reads CASSLYLSGIPDTEAFF. In nucleotides, the CDR3 is TGTGCCAGCAGCTTATACCTTTCCGGGATCCCGGACACTGAAGCTTTCTTT.

The chain employs TRBV27 and TRBJ2-1, with 8 bases lining up with TRBD2. The V and J ends lost 8 bases and 2 bases, in that order; junction bases with no gene match: 5. The CDR3 extends over 14 amino acids. Germline assignment: CDR1 MNHEY and CDR2 SMNVEV (reference sequence). CDR3 in amino acids: CASSREAPYNEQFF. CDR3 nucleotide sequence: TGTGCCAGCTCGCGGGAGGCCCCCTACAATGAGCAGTTCTTC.

V usage is TRBV2 and J usage is TRBJ1-2; TRBD1 matches 9 bases. The CDR3 extends over 14 amino acids. J lost 4 bases, V lost 4 bases, and 4 bases had no gene match. Germline V gene lookup returns CDR1 SNHLY and CDR2 FYNNEI. As DNA, the CDR3 is TGTGCCAGCAGTGTGGGACAGGGTACCTATGGCTACACCTTC. Translated: CASSVGQGTYGYTF.